Below, 24 T cell receptor beta chains from the same sample are listed, as sequenced in a study of blood T cell repertoires in COVID-19 (dated by TCRdb to the early 2020s). Libraries were prepared through the immunoSEQ multiplex PCR assay. Held by TCRdb, this immuneACCESS table contains in-frame sequences only and omits some clones. Under half of the omission traces to an unresolved V gene where checked; the cause of the rest is unknown. Across this sample there are 400,000 to 550,000 clones, with around 89% seen only once. About 4.3% of the sample rests with the top ten. The source material was peripheral blood. All receptors come from a woman in her 30s with acute or convalescent COVID-19.

The chain has TRBV20-1 and TRBJ1-1; 11 bases align to TRBD1. V was pared by 3 bases and J by 4 bases, with 16 bases of the junction left unmatched. CDR1 and CDR2 (germline): DFQATT, SNEGSKA (reference sequence). This CDR3 region has 18 residues. CDR3 bases: TGCAGTGCTAGTGCAGCACCTGGACAGGGGGCTAAAGGCACTGAAGCTTTCTTT. It encodes CSASAAPGQGAKGTEAFF.

The V gene is TRBV20-1, the J gene TRBJ1-2; D uncertain. Per germline, CDR1 DFQATT and CDR2 SNEGSKA (reference sequence). This CDR3 has 12 residues. The V and J ends lost 3 bases and 1 base respectively, with 6 bases between them. CDR3 sequence reads: CSASLRNYGYTF. The DNA of the CDR3 is TGCAGTGCTAGTTTGCGTAACTATGGCTACACCTTC.

This rearrangement joins TRBV6-1 to TRBJ1-5; 9 bases align to TRBD1. There are 15 residues in the CDR3. V trimming: 3 bases; J trimming: 5 bases; junction bases outside the gene matches: 5. CDR1 and CDR2 from the germline V gene are MNHNS and SASEGT. As DNA, the CDR3 is TGTGCCAGCAGTGACCCCGGGACAGGGCATCAGCCCCAGCATTTT. Its translation: CASSDPGTGHQPQHF.

The rearrangement uses TRBV5-4 and TRBJ2-3; D is uncertain. CDR1 and CDR2 from the germline V gene are SGHNT and YYREEE (reference sequence). The ends were cut back, 1 base at V and 6 bases at J, with 12 bases in the middle. This CDR3 is built from 14 residues. CDR3 coding DNA: TGTGCCAGCAGCTTGCCCAGGTCGACGGATACGCAGTATTTT. Protein product: CASSLPRSTDTQYF. Variable domain in full (rest from reference TRBV5-4 and TRBJ2-3): ETGVTQSPTHLIKTRGQQVTLRCSSQSGHNTVSWYQQALGQGPQFIFQYYREEENGRGNFPPRFSGLQFPNYSSELNVNALELDDSALYLCASSLPRSTDTQYFGPGTRLTVL.

V and J are TRBV6-5 and TRBJ2-5; the match to TRBD2 covers 8 bases. This CDR3 is built from 13 residues. The V segment lost 10 bases and the J segment 4 bases; nucleotides outside the gene matches: 8. Germline-derived CDR1 and CDR2 are MNHEY and SVGAGI. The CDR3 loop reads CATRGGVVETQYF. CDR3 DNA sequence: TGTGCCACCCGGGGGGGGGTTGTAGAGACCCAGTACTTC.

The V gene is TRBV7-9, the J gene TRBJ1-6; D is ambiguous. Germline V gene lookup returns CDR1 SEHNR and CDR2 FQNEAQ (reference sequence). The CDR3 totals 16 residues. Between the trimmed V and J ends, which lost 5 bases and 0 bases, there was a span of 11 bases. The CDR3 loop reads CASSPESSSYNSPLHF. CDR3 DNA: TGTGCCAGCAGCCCCGAGTCGAGCTCCTATAATTCACCCCTCCACTTT.

The chain uses TRBV28 and TRBJ2-7, with D possibly TRBD2 on 6 matching bases. V lost 4 bases to trimming and J lost 5 bases, with 12 bases between them. CDR1 and CDR2 (germline): MDHEN, SYDVKM. The CDR3 length is 13 residues. CDR3 loop: CASSYEGGHEQYF. The CDR3 nucleotides are TGTGCCAGCAGTTACGAGGGAGGCCACGAGCAGTACTTC.

The sample holds a few counts of this clone. This chain uses TRBV6-1 with TRBJ1-2; D call uncertain. CDR1 is MNHNS and CDR2 is SASEGT in the germline V gene. This CDR3 region has 16 residues. Between the trimmed V and J ends, which lost 2 bases and 1 base, there was a span of 14 bases. CDR3 in DNA: TGTGCCAGCAGTGAATTCCCACCCACGGTTAACTATGGCTACACCTTC. It codes for CASSEFPPTVNYGYTF.

The J gene is TRBJ2-3, the V gene TRBV7-3; 8 bases agree with TRBD1. V was pared by 4 bases and J by 2 bases, with 5 bases of the junction left unmatched. This CDR3 has 15 residues. Looked up from germline, CDR1 is SGHTA and CDR2 is FQGTGA. The CDR3 sequence is CASSSRTGYTDTQYF. In DNA, the CDR3 is TGTGCCAGCAGCTCGCGGACAGGGTACACAGATACGCAGTATTTT.

V and J are TRBV6-1 and TRBJ1-2, with 11 nucleotides matching TRBD1. Germline lookup yields CDR1 MNHNS and CDR2 SASEGT. V was clipped by 0 bases and J by 6 bases; unmatched bases: 6. The CDR3 runs 16 residues. This chain's CDR3 is CASSEARDRGTHGYTF. CDR3 DNA: TGTGCCAGCAGTGAAGCACGGGACAGGGGGACCCATGGCTACACCTTC.

V and J are TRBV28 and TRBJ2-7; TRBD1 matches 11 bases. CDR1 is MDHEN, CDR2 SYDVKM, per germline. Trimming at V came to 3 bases and at J to 4 bases, leaving 5 bases not matched to a gene. This CDR3 has 15 residues. The CDR3 coding sequence is TGTGCCAGCAGTTTCTTAGGACAGGGGGCTTACGAGCAGTACTTC. The encoded protein is CASSFLGQGAYEQYF.

The chain links TRBV14 to TRBJ2-3; a weak D match, TRBD2 (5 bases). The V and J ends lost 1 base and 11 bases respectively, with 13 bases between them. The CDR3 is 13 amino acids. Germline V lookup: CDR1 SGHDN, CDR2 FVKESK. The CDR3 DNA is TGTGCCAGCAGCCAAGCGCAGAGGGCGGGGCAGTATTTT. Its protein product is CASSQAQRAGQYF.

The V and J genes are TRBV9 and TRBJ1-6, with 8 positions matching TRBD1. Germline CDR1 and CDR2: SGDLS and YYNGEE. There are 15 residues in the CDR3. Germline trimming cut 0 bases from V and 9 bases from J; bases unmatched to any gene: 5. The CDR3: CASSVDRGMGSPLHF. DNA of the CDR3: TGTGCCAGCAGCGTAGACAGGGGGATGGGTTCACCCCTCCACTTT.

The chain links TRBV5-1 to TRBJ2-7; maybe TRBD1 (6 bases). This CDR3 comprises 14 residues. Germline V gene data show CDR1 as SGHRS and CDR2 as YFSETQ. Trimming removed 4 bases from V and 6 bases from J, with 17 bases in between. CDR3 amino acids: CASSPLQGILEQYF. CDR3 coding DNA: TGCGCCAGCAGCCCACTACAGGGAATACTCGAGCAGTACTTC.

V gene TRBV7-9 combines with J gene TRBJ1-4; 8 bases agree with TRBD1. The CDR3 contains 14 residues. The V gene end was trimmed by 5 bases and the J gene end by 7 bases; junction bases not matched to a gene: 6. Germline CDR1 is SEHNR and CDR2 is FQNEAQ (reference sequence). This chain's CDR3 is CASSRTGRGEKLFF. The CDR3 nucleotides are TGTGCCAGCAGCCGGACAGGGAGGGGTGAAAAACTGTTTTTT.

The J gene is TRBJ2-1, the V gene TRBV25-1, with D perhaps TRBD1 (5 bases). Trimming took 2 bases from V and 7 from J, leaving 9 bases between them. The CDR3 has 13 residues. Germline CDR1 reads MGHDK; CDR2 reads SYGVNS. The CDR3 nucleotides are TGTGCCAGCAGTGAACATAGGGGTAATGAGCAGTTCTTC. Its protein product is CASSEHRGNEQFF. The full variable domain, completed using reference TRBV25-1 and TRBJ2-1, is EADIYQTPRYLVIGTGKKITLECSQTMGHDKMYWYQQDPGMELHLIHYSYGVNSTEKGDLSSESTVSRIRTEHFPLTLESARPSHTSQYLCASSEHRGNEQFFGPGTRLTVL.

V usage is TRBV6-5 and J usage is TRBJ1-2; 7 nucleotides match TRBD1. The junction had 2 bases not matched to a gene; V was cut back by 2 bases and J by 2 bases. The CDR3 sequence is 14 residues long. The germline V gene has CDR1 MNHEY and CDR2 SVGAGI. Here the CDR3 reads CASSYRGLNYGYTF. CDR3 sequence (DNA): TGTGCCAGCAGTTACAGGGGGCTGAACTATGGCTACACCTTC.

As for this clone: A junction boundary mismatches the germline segment, possibly from a read error. The chain couples TRBV5-6 to TRBJ2-7; D unresolved. The CDR3 sequence is 8 residues long. The germline CDR1 and CDR2 sequences are SGHDT and YYEEEE. The CDR3 bases are TGTGCCAGGACAACATACCGATTC. Its protein product is CARTTYRF.

V is TRBV6-5 and J is TRBJ1-2; 11 nucleotides agree with TRBD1. This CDR3 is 13 amino acids long. Germline V gives CDR1 MNHEY, CDR2 SVGAGI. After removal of 6 bases from V and 9 bases from J, the junction contained 6 bases not matched to a gene. DNA for the CDR3: TGTGCCAGCAGGGACAGGGGGCTAGGTCGCTACACCTTC. Amino acid sequence: CASRDRGLGRYTF.

In this sample, this clone turned up a few times. V usage is TRBV2 and J usage is TRBJ2-7, with a tentative D call TRBD1 (6 bases). The V end was cut by 7 bases, the J end by 2 bases, with 18 bases between. CDR1 and CDR2 (germline): SNHLY, FYNNEI. The length of the CDR3 is 15 residues. CDR3 loop: CASTLPSDRTYEQYF. The CDR3 region has the DNA TGTGCCAGCACTCTCCCATCGGACAGAACCTACGAGCAGTACTTC. Full variable domain (rest looked up from reference TRBV2 and TRBJ2-7): EPEVTQTPSHQVTQMGQEVILRCVPISNHLYFYWYRQILGQKVEFLVSFYNNEISEKSEIFDDQFSVERPDGSNFTLKIRSTKLEDSAMYFCASTLPSDRTYEQYFGPGTRLTVT.

J is TRBJ2-2 and V is TRBV3-1 (or the pseudogene TRBV3-2); the match to TRBD1 covers 7 bases. The CDR3 extends over 15 amino acids. The ends lost 1 base at V and 3 bases at J; junction bases unmatched: 2. Germline-derived CDR1 and CDR2 are LGHDT and YNNKEL (reference sequence). The CDR3 loop is CASSQGGGDTGELFF. For the CDR3, the DNA is TGTGCCAGCAGCCAAGGAGGGGGCGACACCGGGGAGCTGTTTTTT.

This chain connects TRBV28 to TRBJ2-2, with TRBD1 matching 7 bases. This CDR3 has 13 residues. V was pared by 7 bases and J by 6 bases, with 5 bases of the junction left unmatched. CDR1 MDHEN and CDR2 SYDVKM come from the germline V gene. Written as DNA, the CDR3 is TGTGCCAGCATCGGACAGGCCGCCGGGGAGCTGTTTTTT. Its translation: CASIGQAAGELFF. The full variable domain, rest sourced from reference TRBV28 and TRBJ2-2, is DVKVTQSSRYLVKRTGEKVFLECVQDMDHENMFWYRQDPGLGLRLIYFSYDVKMKEKGDIPEGYSVSREKKERFSLILESASTNQTSMYLCASIGQAAGELFFGEGSRLTVL.

The chain is built from TRBV4-1 and TRBJ1-1; tentatively, D is TRBD1 (6 bases). Germline loops: CDR1 MGHRA, CDR2 YSYEKL. The CDR3 has 16 amino acids. The V and J ends lost 1 base and 6 bases respectively, with 18 bases between them. The CDR3, as DNA: TGCGCCAGCAGCCAAGCGGGAAACAGGGCCGTGGCTGAAGCTTTCTTT. This translates into CASSQAGNRAVAEAFF.

The chain combines TRBV29-1 with TRBJ2-3, with 11 bases that match TRBD2. Germline assignment: CDR1 SQVTM and CDR2 ANQGSEA. The J segment lost 2 bases and the V segment lost 3 bases, leaving 7 bases of the junction unmatched. The CDR3 spans 16 residues. The CDR3 reads CSVEDLAGGHTDTQYF. Written as DNA, the CDR3 is TGCAGCGTTGAGGATCTAGCGGGGGGCCACACAGATACGCAGTATTTT.